This is a list of T cell receptor beta chains from one sample in a study of glioma-infiltrating T cells. TCRdb processed the multiplex PCR reads anew with MiXCR; each CDR3 protein has one entry. The sample yields more than 300,000 distinct CDR3 sequences, around 45% seen once. The sequencing sample was made of glioma tissue, nonneoplastic brain tissue, or PBMCs (not recorded which). These receptors were obtained from a human donor with low-grade glioma or glioblastoma, undergoing nonglioma brain surgery, or in good health (not recorded which). The conserved cysteine and the conserved F or W are not part of the CDR3 here.

j_gene: TRBJ2-1; v_gene: TRBV4-1; CDR3aa: ASGQGTSGYNEQF
j_gene: TRBJ1-5; v_gene: TRBV5-4; CDR3aa: ASSLQYSNQSQH
j_gene: TRBJ2-1; v_gene: TRBV29-1; CDR3aa: SVLTGGTYNEQF
j_gene: TRBJ2-1; v_gene: TRBV6-5; CDR3aa: ASSYLSGSPSSYNEQF
j_gene: TRBJ1-1; v_gene: TRBV28; CDR3aa: ASSFGGEGGTEAF
j_gene: TRBJ1-2; v_gene: TRBV28; CDR3aa: ASSPRVGANYGYT
j_gene: TRBJ1-1; v_gene: TRBV27; CDR3aa: ASSKLNNEAF
j_gene: TRBJ1-2; v_gene: TRBV6-2/TRBV6-3; CDR3aa: ASITRNIPNYGYT
j_gene: TRBJ2-7; v_gene: TRBV28; CDR3aa: VSSFVPVASYEQY
j_gene: TRBJ2-5; v_gene: TRBV20-1; CDR3aa: SARDSHREETQY
j_gene: TRBJ1-5; v_gene: TRBV28; CDR3aa: ASSPRVGPYNQPQH
j_gene: TRBJ2-1; v_gene: TRBV7-2; CDR3aa: ASSSAGKNEQF
j_gene: TRBJ1-5; v_gene: TRBV3-1; CDR3aa: ASSQVVGSNQPQH
j_gene: TRBJ1-5; v_gene: TRBV6-6; CDR3aa: ASSYSQGPLYSNQPQH
j_gene: TRBJ2-3; v_gene: TRBV19; CDR3aa: ASSIGTRYTDTQY
j_gene: TRBJ2-1; v_gene: TRBV7-9; CDR3aa: ASSLTQYRANEQF
j_gene: TRBJ1-2; v_gene: TRBV28; CDR3aa: ASSKTGLGYT
j_gene: TRBJ2-3; v_gene: TRBV20-1; CDR3aa: SARVIAGGPADTQY
j_gene: TRBJ2-6; v_gene: TRBV25-1; CDR3aa: ASRIDPGANVLT
j_gene: TRBJ2-3; v_gene: TRBV10-3; CDR3aa: AISGAGTGTDTQY
j_gene: TRBJ2-2; v_gene: TRBV15; CDR3aa: ATSREYTGELF
j_gene: TRBJ1-1; v_gene: TRBV7-9; CDR3aa: ASSSQAGVEAF
j_gene: TRBJ2-1; v_gene: TRBV20-1; CDR3aa: SAPGYLTNEQF
j_gene: TRBJ2-1; v_gene: TRBV7-2; CDR3aa: ASSLWTASSYNEQF
j_gene: TRBJ2-3; v_gene: TRBV10-3; CDR3aa: AISEKGGPYEQY
j_gene: TRBJ2-7; v_gene: TRBV28; CDR3aa: ASSSDRGEQY
j_gene: TRBJ2-7; v_gene: TRBV28; CDR3aa: ASYHKSYEQY
j_gene: TRBJ1-6; v_gene: TRBV25-1; CDR3aa: ASSEGQGPNSPLH
j_gene: TRBJ2-1; v_gene: TRBV20-1; CDR3aa: SARGDREQF
j_gene: TRBJ2-3; v_gene: TRBV4-1; CDR3aa: ASSQDVGGDSTDTQY
j_gene: TRBJ1-4; v_gene: TRBV19; CDR3aa: ASSPFPLDRHGERLF
j_gene: TRBJ2-1; v_gene: TRBV28; CDR3aa: ASREPGLAGGNEQF
j_gene: TRBJ2-1; v_gene: TRBV28; CDR3aa: ASSGRVSWGF
j_gene: TRBJ2-3; v_gene: TRBV3-1; CDR3aa: ASRGTPRDTQY
j_gene: TRBJ2-1; v_gene: TRBV15; CDR3aa: ATSQGEHNEQF
j_gene: TRBJ2-1; v_gene: TRBV7-2; CDR3aa: ASSSTSGRPGEQF
j_gene: TRBJ2-1; v_gene: TRBV9; CDR3aa: ASSENPLAGKYNEQF
j_gene: TRBJ2-3; v_gene: TRBV7-2; CDR3aa: ASSPIYTTDTQY
j_gene: TRBJ1-5; v_gene: TRBV6-1; CDR3aa: ASSGDQPQH
j_gene: TRBJ2-3; v_gene: TRBV27; CDR3aa: ASSPLAGLAGGTDTQY
j_gene: TRBJ1-1; v_gene: TRBV25-1; CDR3aa: ASRGAGAEAF
j_gene: TRBJ2-7; v_gene: TRBV6-1; CDR3aa: ASSEIGQGPYEQY
j_gene: TRBJ1-1; v_gene: TRBV27; CDR3aa: ASSPSSRDSENTEAF
j_gene: TRBJ1-5; v_gene: TRBV29-1; CDR3aa: SVGAGVNQPQH
j_gene: TRBJ1-1; v_gene: TRBV14; CDR3aa: ASRQGPGFMNTEAF
j_gene: TRBJ1-2; v_gene: TRBV7-8; CDR3aa: ASSWGQTTRYGYT
j_gene: TRBJ1-5; v_gene: TRBV20-1; CDR3aa: SARDRTASNQPQH
j_gene: TRBJ2-7; v_gene: TRBV4-3; CDR3aa: ASSQELLGEQY
j_gene: TRBJ2-1; v_gene: TRBV20-1; CDR3aa: SATVDADDEQF
j_gene: TRBJ2-2; v_gene: TRBV27; CDR3aa: ASSSWQVGELF
j_gene: TRBJ1-1; v_gene: TRBV5-1; CDR3aa: ASSLAREAVNTEAF
j_gene: TRBJ2-7; v_gene: TRBV27; CDR3aa: ASSPIGFGSHGQY
j_gene: TRBJ1-2; v_gene: TRBV12-3/TRBV12-4; CDR3aa: ASSPTGTGIYGYT
j_gene: TRBJ2-1; v_gene: TRBV4-3; CDR3aa: ASGRGLAGYNEQF